This entry lists 28 T cell receptor beta chains sequenced from one sample in a study of identical twins. TCRdb redid the calling of the 5' RACE reads with MiXCR, one entry per CDR3 protein. The sample lists a few hundred thousand distinct CDR3 sequences; roughly 12% were seen once. These same data were also listed under a study on yellow fever vaccine responses in identical twins.

Sequenced input: CD8+ T cells sorted from blood. The receptors here all came from a woman aged 18-29 years in good health.

The V call is TRBV29-1, the J call TRBJ2-7; 11 bases align to TRBD2. The V segment lost 8 bases and the J segment 2 bases; nucleotides outside the gene matches: 8. The CDR3 spans 14 residues. CDR1 and CDR2 (germline): SQVTM, ANQGSEA. The CDR3 sequence is CSQPGLAVTYEQYF. CDR3 coding DNA: TGCAGCCAACCGGGACTAGCGGTAACCTACGAGCAGTACTTC.

This clonotype was seen a handful of times. This chain uses TRBV11-2 with TRBJ2-7; 7 nucleotides line up with TRBD1. Germline V gene sequence: CDR1 SGHAT, CDR2 FQNNGV. V lost 5 bases to trimming and J lost 5 bases; unmatched junction nucleotides: 6. CDR3 size: 13 residues. Here the CDR3 reads CASSPDRADEQYF. The DNA of the CDR3 is TGTGCCAGCAGCCCTGACAGGGCGGACGAGCAGTACTTC.

This clonotype was picked up a small number of times. The chain recombines TRBV12-3 or TRBV12-4 with TRBJ2-1, with 9 positions matching TRBD2. V lost 8 bases and J lost 5; bases outside the gene matches: 7. The CDR3 length is 14 residues. The chain's CDR3 is CASWTSEHDNEQFF. The CDR3 bases are TGTGCCAGCTGGACTAGCGAACACGACAATGAGCAGTTCTTC.

This chain connects TRBV12-3 or TRBV12-4 to TRBJ2-7; 10 bases map to TRBD2. Trimming cost V 6 bases and J 7 bases; bases outside gene matches: 15. This CDR3 is built from 16 residues. This CDR3 is CASRGGLAENGGEQYF. The CDR3, as DNA: TGTGCCAGCAGGGGAGGACTAGCGGAGAACGGGGGAGAGCAGTACTTC.

This clonotype was seen ten or more times. V and J are TRBV5-1 and TRBJ2-1, with D unresolved. The germline V gene has CDR1 SGHRS and CDR2 YFSETQ. V lost 2 bases to trimming and J lost 8 bases, with 5 bases between them. CDR3 length: 11 residues. The CDR3 DNA sequence: TGCGCCAGCAGCTTCGCTGATGAGCAGTTCTTC. Residues: CASSFADEQFF.

The chain is built from TRBV29-1 and TRBJ1-2; the D gene is possibly TRBD1 (6 bases). CDR1 is SQVTM, CDR2 ANQGSEA, per germline. This CDR3 contains 14 residues. Deletions cut 5 bases from V and 4 bases from J, with 17 bases between. The CDR3: CSVPRTQGSYGYTF. The CDR3 nucleotides read TGCAGCGTTCCCCGGACGCAGGGGAGCTATGGCTACACCTTC.

The sample holds a few counts of this clonotype. This chain links TRBV24-1 with TRBJ2-1; 10 bases are shared with TRBD2. CDR3 length: 16 residues. Unmatched junction bases numbered 9, after V lost 4 bases and J lost 7 bases. CDR1 is KGHDR and CDR2 is SFDVKD in the germline V gene. CDR3 amino acids: CATSETSGGARNEQFF. The CDR3 bases are TGTGCCACCAGTGAGACCAGCGGGGGGGCTAGGAATGAGCAGTTCTTC.

This clonotype was picked up many times. The V and J genes are TRBV20-1 and TRBJ1-2; a weak D match, TRBD1 (5 bases). Germline values: CDR1 DFQATT, CDR2 SNEGSKA (reference sequence). V was shortened by 1 base and J by 8 bases, with 11 bases between the two germline ends. This CDR3 region has 12 residues. The CDR3 DNA follows: TGCAGTGCTAGAGTAGGGGATATCGGCTACACCTTC. Translated, it gives CSARVGDIGYTF.

Note on this clonotype: One end of the junction varies from germline; a read error may be responsible. The V gene is TRBV12-3 or TRBV12-4, the J gene TRBJ2-5; D is uncertain. This CDR3 is 12 amino acids long. The CDR3, as DNA: TGTGCCAGCAGTTTAGGTGGAGAGGCCCAGTACTTC. The encoded protein is CASSLGGEAQYF.

This chain joins TRBV29-1 and TRBJ2-4; tentatively, D is TRBD2 (6 bases). V was cut by 1 base and J by 10 bases, with 11 bases left in between. The CDR3 loop spans 12 amino acids. Germline CDR1 is SQVTM and CDR2 is ANQGSEA. This CDR3 reads CSVEGRGKIQYF. The CDR3 nucleotides read TGCAGCGTTGAAGGGCGGGGAAAGATTCAGTACTTC.

The chain combines TRBV29-1 with TRBJ1-1, with 7 bases lining up with TRBD1. Looked up from germline, CDR1 is SQVTM and CDR2 is ANQGSEA. V lost 7 bases, J lost 4 bases, and 9 bases stayed unmatched. CDR3 length: 13 amino acids. DNA for the CDR3: TGCAGCGCAGAGACAGGGCTGGGCACTGAAGCTTTCTTT. It encodes CSAETGLGTEAFF.

This clonotype occurred a few times. V gene TRBV20-1 combines with J gene TRBJ1-1, with 7 bases fitting TRBD1. CDR1 is DFQATT and CDR2 is SNEGSKA in the germline V gene (reference sequence). The V segment lost 0 bases and the J segment 4 bases; nucleotides outside the gene matches: 8. This CDR3 is 15 amino acids long. The CDR3 DNA reads as TGCAGTGCTAGAGATCCTGGGGACAGCCCCACTGAAGCTTTCTTT. Translating it yields CSARDPGDSPTEAFF.

The chain links TRBV2 to TRBJ1-5; TRBD1 matches at 11 bases. The V gene's germline CDR1 is SNHLY and CDR2 FYNNEI. CDR3 length equals 14 residues. The ends lost 6 bases at V and 6 bases at J; junction bases unmatched: 4. The CDR3 sequence: CASSGQGATQPQHF. The CDR3 DNA reads as TGTGCCAGCAGCGGACAGGGGGCGACTCAGCCCCAGCATTTT.

On this clonotype itself: One end of the junction fails to match germline, which may point to a read error. The V and J genes are TRBV11-3 and TRBJ1-1, with 11 bases fitting TRBD1. The CDR3 spans 15 residues. Germline CDR1 and CDR2: SGHNT and YENEEA. The CDR3 here is CATSLGTGGITEAFF. In DNA form, the CDR3 reads TGTGCCACCAGCTTAGGGACAGGGGGTATCACTGAAGCTTTCTTT.

This clonotype was detected only a few times. This chain connects TRBV12-3 or TRBV12-4 to TRBJ2-7; D not certain. Trimming pared 3 bases from V and 5 bases from J, leaving 8 bases between. The CDR3 spans 12 residues. CDR3 in amino acids: CASSFSVHEQYF. For the CDR3, the DNA is TGTGCCAGCAGTTTCTCTGTCCACGAGCAGTACTTC.

The sample holds a few counts of this clonotype. The chain's CDR3 is CSATLLGNEQFF. CDR3 coding DNA: TGCAGTGCTACATTATTGGGCAATGAGCAGTTCTTC. The gene calls are TRBV20-1 and TRBJ2-1, with no clear D. V lost 4 bases to trimming and J lost 6 bases, with 10 bases between them. Germline assignment: CDR1 DFQATT and CDR2 SNEGSKA (reference sequence). The CDR3 has 12 amino acids.

This chain joins TRBV7-9 and TRBJ2-3; D possibly corresponds to TRBD1 (6 bases). V lost 7 bases, J lost 2 bases, and 13 bases lay in between. The V gene's germline CDR1 is SEHNR and CDR2 FQNEAQ (reference sequence). CDR3 length equals 14 residues. The CDR3 sequence is CASTSDRFTDTQYF. The CDR3 DNA follows: TGTGCCAGCACCTCCGACAGGTTCACAGATACGCAGTATTTT.

The chain has TRBV20-1 and TRBJ2-3; D possibly uses TRBD1 or TRBD2 (5 bases each). CDR3 length: 15 residues. CDR1 and CDR2 from the germline V gene are DFQATT and SNEGSKA (reference sequence). Trimming took 0 bases from V and 6 from J, leaving 16 bases between them. The CDR3 spells CSARDERGPFDTQYF. CDR3 sequence (DNA): TGCAGTGCTAGAGATGAAAGGGGACCATTTGATACGCAGTATTTT.

This clonotype was found a few times. This chain links TRBV4-2 with TRBJ2-2; 7 nucleotides agree with TRBD1. The V segment lost 3 bases and the J segment 6 bases; nucleotides outside the gene matches: 7. The CDR3 totals 15 residues. Looked up from germline, CDR1 is LGHNA and CDR2 is YNFKEQ. CDR3 in amino acids: CASSHLTGVSGELFF. The CDR3 DNA follows: TGTGCCAGCAGCCACCTAACAGGGGTATCCGGGGAGCTGTTTTTT.

The CDR3 sequence is CASRPQLQGNYGYTF. The CDR3 nucleotides read TGTGCCAGCAGACCCCAATTACAGGGGAACTATGGCTACACCTTC. The genes are TRBV2 and TRBJ1-2; 7 nucleotides align to TRBD1. The germline V gene encodes CDR1 SNHLY and CDR2 FYNNEI. With 6 bases clipped from V and 2 bases from J, the junction kept 9 bases outside the gene matches. CDR3 length: 15 amino acids.

This clonotype was seen repeatedly, ten times or more. The chain has TRBV6-1 and TRBJ2-1; TRBD2 might be the D (5 bases). CDR3 length: 15 residues. Per the germline V gene, CDR1 is MNHNS and CDR2 is SASEGT. Trimming took off 6 bases at V and 4 bases at J, with 16 bases between the two ends. Here the CDR3 DNA reads TGTGCCAGCAGCACTCTGGGCGAGGGTTACAATGAGCAGTTCTTC. Translating gives CASSTLGEGYNEQFF.

This clonotype came up a few times. The gene calls are TRBV5-6 and TRBJ2-1; the D gene is possibly TRBD1 (6 bases). The CDR3 spans 15 residues. The V gene lost 4 bases and the J gene lost 2 bases, with 13 bases spanning the gap. The V gene's germline CDR1 is SGHDT and CDR2 YYEEEE. The CDR3 region has the DNA TGTGCCAGCAGCCCTGTGGGGGCTCCCTACAATGAGCAGTTCTTC. Its translation: CASSPVGAPYNEQFF.

This clonotype was seen more than once but under ten times. The chain links TRBV10-2 to TRBJ2-3; D assignment may be TRBD1 or TRBD2 (5 bases each). From germline, CDR1 is WSHSY and CDR2 SAAADI. This CDR3 comprises 14 residues. Trimming removed 4 bases from V and 2 bases from J, with 10 bases in between. The CDR3, as DNA: TGCGCCAGCAGTGGACAGCTAGCCACAGATACGCAGTATTTT. Its protein is CASSGQLATDTQYF.

This clonotype was counted between two and nine times. This rearrangement joins TRBV2 to TRBJ1-2; D possibly corresponds to TRBD1 (6 bases). The CDR3 has 12 residues. The V end lost 9 bases, the J end lost 2 bases, and 10 bases lay between the germline ends. Germline-derived CDR1 and CDR2 are SNHLY and FYNNEI. The DNA for the CDR3 is TGTGCCAGGTTAACAGGGAACTATGGCTACACCTTC. It is translated as CARLTGNYGYTF.

This clonotype was recorded at least ten times. The chain recombines TRBV5-6 with TRBJ2-2, with 7 bases aligning to TRBD1. Looked up from germline, CDR1 is SGHDT and CDR2 is YYEEEE. The CDR3 runs to 14 residues. With V trimmed by 5 bases and J by 5 bases, 6 bases remained unmatched. CDR3 region: CASRQTGNTGELFF. The CDR3 DNA follows: TGTGCCAGCAGACAGACAGGGAATACCGGGGAGCTGTTTTTT. Together with reference TRBV5-6 and TRBJ2-2, the CDR3 gives the full variable domain: DAGVTQSPTHLIKTRGQQVTLRCSPKSGHDTVSWYQQALGQGPQFIFQYYEEEERQRGNFPDRFSGHQFPNYSSELNVNALLLGDSALYLCASRQTGNTGELFFGEGSRLTVL.

This clonotype was counted a few times. The chain carries TRBV7-9 and TRBJ2-5; a possible D gene is TRBD1 (6 bases). The germline V gene has CDR1 SEHNR and CDR2 FQNEAQ (reference sequence). Deletions cut 5 bases from V and 1 base from J, with 17 bases between. This CDR3 contains 16 residues. The CDR3 is CASSPPGGQRQETQYF. The CDR3, as DNA: TGTGCCAGCAGCCCCCCTGGGGGCCAACGCCAAGAGACCCAGTACTTC.

This clonotype came up a few times. The rearrangement joins TRBV7-2 to TRBJ2-1; no definite D call. This CDR3 region has 13 residues. CDR1 SGHTA and CDR2 FQGNSA come from the germline V gene. V was pared by 1 base and J by 8 bases, with 9 bases between. The CDR3 nucleotides are TGTGCCAGCAGCTTAGGTATAGCCCATGAGCAGTTCTTC. Translated, it gives CASSLGIAHEQFF.

The chain recombines TRBV4-2 with TRBJ2-3, with TRBD2 identical over 8 bases. CDR1 and CDR2 from the germline V gene are LGHNA and YNFKEQ. There are 15 residues in the CDR3. V lost 1 base, J lost 1 base, and 1 base stayed unmatched. In DNA form, the CDR3 reads TGTGCCAGCAGCCAAGGGCGGGAGGGCACAGATACGCAGTATTTT. Its translation is CASSQGREGTDTQYF.